These T cell receptor beta chains were read from a single sample in a study of breast tumors, draining lymph nodes, adjacent tissues. TCRdb re-analysed the multiplex PCR reads in MiXCR, keeping a single row per CDR3 protein. The sample lists 50,000 to 85,000 distinct CDR3 sequences, less than 50% occurring once. Sample: breast tumor tissue. These TCRs come from a female donor with breast cancer. Some clones in this sample may be carry-over from other donors' samples. Both conserved end residues are part of each CDR3. D genes are given only for firm matches. Size is stated for part of the rows, as once, few or many counts, or as a class when the clone is expanded.

CDR3	DNA	D	size	V	J
CVTSREQGAYNGQFF	TGTGTCACCAGCAGAGAACAGGGTGCCTACAATGGGCAGTTCTTC	-	-	TRBV15	TRBJ2-1
CASSRESTDTQYF	TGTGCCAGCAGCAGGGAGAGCACAGATACGCAGTATTTT	-	many	TRBV28	TRBJ2-3
CASSLLAGGPTGANVLTF	TGTGCCAGCAGCTTATTAGCGGGAGGGCCGACCGGGGCCAACGTCCTGACTTTC	TRBD2	many	TRBV7-8	TRBJ2-6
CASSYQGTTYEQYF	TGTGCCAGCAGTTATCAGGGGACCACCTACGAGCAGTACTTC	-	many	TRBV6-6	TRBJ2-7
CASSQGTPSSGNTIYF	TGTGCCAGCAGTCAAGGGACTCCGAGCTCTGGAAACACCATATATTTT	-	many	TRBV11-3	TRBJ1-3
CARRGERDGGGELFF	TGTGCCCGCAGGGGGGAAAGGGACGGAGGCGGGGAGCTGTTTTTT	-	-	TRBV27	TRBJ2-2
CASSIALTGTGGPGATVLTF	TGTGCCAGTAGTATAGCTCTCACCGGGACAGGGGGCCCTGGGGCCACCGTCCTGACTTTC	TRBD1	-	TRBV19	TRBJ2-6
CASSRTPQTSGGRTDTQYF	TGTGCCAGCAGCCGAACACCTCAGACTAGCGGGGGGCGCACAGATACGCAGTATTTT	TRBD2	-	TRBV7-9	TRBJ2-3
CASSQPDSNEKLFF	TGTGCCAGCAGCCAACCGGACAGCAATGAAAAACTGTTTTTT	-	many	TRBV4-2	TRBJ1-4
CASTPPLATGELFF	TGTGCCAGCACCCCCCCCCTCGCCACCGGGGAGCTGTTTTTT	-	many	TRBV12-3/TRBV12-4	TRBJ2-2
CASSIDAVSGNTTYF	TGTGCCAGTAGTATAGATGCCGTCTCTGGAAACACCACATATTTT	-	-	TRBV19	TRBJ1-3
CASSPQGRDQPQHF	TGTGCCAGCAGCCCACAGGGTCGGGATCAGCCCCAGCATTTT	-	many	TRBV7-9	TRBJ1-5
CASMRGGGKTQYF	TGTGCCAGCATGAGAGGGGGCGGAAAGACCCAGTACTTC	TRBD1	-	TRBV7-2	TRBJ2-5
CASSLWGRSPLHF	TGTGCCAGCAGCCTATGGGGGAGGTCACCCCTCCACTTT	-	-	TRBV14	TRBJ1-6
CASSYRTGVYTDTQYF	TGTGCCAGCAGCTATAGGACAGGGGTCTACACAGATACGCAGTATTTT	TRBD1	many	TRBV7-9	TRBJ2-3
CASSRVGYTF	TGTGCCAGTAGTAGGGTGGGCTACACCTTC	-	-	TRBV19	TRBJ1-2